Sample share makes the clone carrying this T cell receptor beta chain medium-sized. The identical CDR3 is also encoded by other nucleotide sequences in the sample. The sample comes from a study of cytomegalovirus exposure and HLA in healthy donors. It was with 60 Vbeta and 13 Jbeta primers that the PCR ran. Only in-frame clones appear in the TCRdb table, and some are missing; sequencing was by immunoSEQ multiplex PCR. The sample has some 35,000 clones; roughly 50% are singletons. This cohort consisted of healthy bone marrow donors. The CDR3 is 13 residues long. Germline assignment: CDR1 LGHNT and CDR2 FRNRAP. V lost 6 bases to trimming and J lost 4 bases; unmatched junction nucleotides: 2.

What was sequenced was PBMCs. V and J are TRBV12-5 and TRBJ1-5, with 8 bases lining up with TRBD1. This sequence originates from a woman aged 40 to 50 in good health and CMV-seropositive. Here the CDR3 DNA reads TGTGCTAGTGGACAGGGGGGGAATCAGCCCCAGCATTTT. This gives the protein CASGQGGNQPQHF. Full variable domain (outside the CDR3, taken from reference TRBV12-5 and TRBJ1-5): DARVTQTPRHKVTEMGQEVTMRCQPILGHNTVFWYRQTMMQGLELLAYFRNRAPLDDSGMPKDRFSAEMPDATLATLKIQPSEPRDSAVYFCASGQGGNQPQHFGDGTRLSIL.